Below are 25 T cell receptor beta chains sequenced from a single sample in a study of breast tumors, draining lymph nodes, adjacent tissues. TCRdb reanalysed the multiplex PCR reads using MiXCR and keeps one entry per CDR3 protein. Counted here are roughly 17,000 distinct CDR3 sequences, approximately 42% occurring once; the ten biggest clones make up about a fifth. The specimen was breast tumor tissue. These receptors came from a female donor with breast cancer. Some clones in this sample may be carry-over from other donors' samples.

This clonotype was counted at least ten times. This rearrangement joins TRBV9 to TRBJ2-7; no clear D gene. The CDR3 loop spans 14 amino acids. Germline V gene lookup returns CDR1 SGDLS and CDR2 YYNGEE. Deletions cut 4 bases from V and 0 bases from J, with 11 bases between. CDR3 loop: CASSPSGSSYEQYF. The CDR3 nucleotides read TGTGCCAGCAGCCCCTCGGGCAGCTCCTACGAGCAGTACTTC.

The rearrangement uses TRBV19 and TRBJ2-3; D unresolved. Trimming pared 6 bases from V and 2 bases from J, leaving 15 bases between. The CDR3 has 15 amino acids. Germline V lookup: CDR1 LNHDA, CDR2 SQIVND (reference sequence). The CDR3 nucleotides are TGTGCCAGTAGCCTCGCCGAACAGATCACAGATACGCAGTATTTT. Translated: CASSLAEQITDTQYF.

In its sample, this clonotype was seen many times. V and J are TRBV20-1 and TRBJ2-1; 11 nucleotides line up with TRBD2. V lost 6 bases to trimming and J lost 9 bases; unmatched junction nucleotides: 19. The CDR3 is 17 residues long. Germline assignment: CDR1 DFQATT and CDR2 SNEGSKA (reference sequence). CDR3 sequence reads: CSALTSGSRISRSEQFF. The CDR3 bases are TGCAGTGCCCTTACTAGCGGGAGTAGAATAAGTCGATCTGAGCAGTTCTTC.

This chain links TRBV29-1 with TRBJ1-2; D is uncertain. This CDR3 region has 12 residues. The V end was cut by 4 bases, the J end by 3 bases, with 9 bases between. Germline V gene sequence: CDR1 SQVTM, CDR2 ANQGSEA. DNA of the CDR3: TGCAGCGTTGGGGCCAGTGACTATGGCTACACCTTC. Translating it yields CSVGASDYGYTF.

This clonotype has ten or more counts. The V call is TRBV9, the J call TRBJ1-4, with TRBD1 matching over 12 bases. The length of the CDR3 is 17 residues. The germline CDR1 and CDR2 sequences are SGDLS and YYNGEE. J was trimmed by 4 bases and V by 0 bases; bases with no gene match: 4. The CDR3 sequence is CASSVGDRGQFNEKLFF. CDR3 nucleotide sequence: TGTGCCAGCAGCGTAGGGGACAGGGGGCAATTTAATGAAAAACTGTTTTTT. The full variable domain, its missing parts supplied by reference TRBV9 and TRBJ1-4, is DSGVTQTPKHLITATGQRVTLRCSPRSGDLSVYWYQQSLDQGLQFLIQYYNGEERAKGNILERFSAQQFPDLHSELNLSSLELGDSALYFCASSVGDRGQFNEKLFFGSGTQLSVL.

This clonotype was observed many times. The chain is built from TRBV5-1 and TRBJ2-1; TRBD2 is a possible D gene (6 bases). Trimming removed 0 bases from V and 3 bases from J, with 7 bases in between. This CDR3 has 14 amino acids. Germline loops: CDR1 SGHRS, CDR2 YFSETQ. The CDR3 loop is CASSLAGVYNEQFF. The CDR3 DNA follows: TGCGCCAGCAGCTTGGCGGGAGTCTACAATGAGCAGTTCTTC.

V gene TRBV7-9 combines with J gene TRBJ1-6; no clear D. CDR3 length: 15 residues. Trimming pared 5 bases from V and 10 bases from J, leaving 18 bases between. In germline, CDR1 is SEHNR, CDR2 FQNEAQ (reference sequence). DNA of the CDR3: TGTGCCAGCAGCCCCGGGTGGGTGAAGGAATCACCCCTCCACTTT. Its protein product is CASSPGWVKESPLHF.

V is TRBV20-1 and J is TRBJ2-7, with 10 bases matching TRBD1. V trimming: 1 base; J trimming: 6 bases; junction bases outside the gene matches: 9. The V gene's germline CDR1 is DFQATT and CDR2 SNEGSKA (reference sequence). This CDR3 has 15 residues. CDR3 loop: CSARVGTGAFCEQYF. CDR3 nucleotide sequence: TGCAGTGCTAGAGTTGGGACAGGGGCTTTCTGCGAGCAGTACTTC.

The J gene is TRBJ2-3, the V gene TRBV7-8, with D maybe TRBD2 (6 bases). The V gene lost 1 base and the J gene lost 2 bases, with 16 bases spanning the gap. Germline CDR1 reads SGHVS; CDR2 reads FQNEAQ. The CDR3 is made up of 17 amino acids. CDR3 nucleotides: TGTGCCAGCAGCTTAGTGGAGTCGGCGGGGCCCACAGATACGCAGTATTTT. It codes for CASSLVESAGPTDTQYF.

The gene calls are TRBV5-1 and TRBJ2-7, with D unresolved. CDR1 is SGHRS, CDR2 YFSETQ, per germline. Deletions cut 0 bases from V and 7 bases from J, with 14 bases between. There are 14 residues in the CDR3. Written as DNA, the CDR3 is TGCGCCAGCAGCTTGGAAAAGGGTTCCCAGGAGCAGTACTTC. It specifies CASSLEKGSQEQYF.

This clonotype was seen at least ten times. J is TRBJ2-5 and V is TRBV20-1; D may match TRBD1 or TRBD2 (6 bases each). V was cut by 3 bases and J by 6 bases, with 23 bases left in between. Germline V gene sequence: CDR1 DFQATT, CDR2 SNEGSKA (reference sequence). There are 16 residues in the CDR3. The CDR3 sequence is CSASLPRGGGRKTQYF. CDR3 DNA sequence: TGCAGTGCTAGCTTGCCCAGGGGCGGTGGGAGGAAGACCCAGTACTTC.

On this clonotype: This is likely a read error, given that the CDR3 carries no conserved phenylalanine or tryptophan at its end. The rearrangement links TRBV15 to TRBJ2-1; D tentatively reads TRBD1 or TRBD2 (6 bases each). CDR1 and CDR2 from the germline V gene are LNHNV and YYDKDF (reference sequence). V dropped 5 bases and J dropped 13 bases, with 18 bases sitting between them. CDR3 length: 13 amino acids. This CDR3 reads CATSVDSGGGQFS. The CDR3 DNA sequence: TGTGCCACCAGCGTAGATTCCGGAGGGGGACAGTTCTCA.

Comments on this clonotype: The junction differs from germline at one of its ends, possibly a read error. V usage is TRBV20-1 and J usage is TRBJ1-6; the D is unclear. This CDR3 is built from 14 residues. Germline values: CDR1 DFQATT, CDR2 SNEGSKA (reference sequence). CDR3 sequence: CGAYGVGSVSPLHF. The CDR3 nucleotides are TGCGGTGCATACGGCGTCGGGTCGGTCTCACCCCTCCACTTT.

As regards this clonotype: An end of the junction differs from the germline gene, which may be a read error. This chain connects TRBV15 to TRBJ1-6, with unresolved D. In germline, CDR1 is LNHNV, CDR2 YYDKDF (reference sequence). The CDR3 is made up of 10 amino acids. DNA of the CDR3: TGTACCACCAGCAGAGGCCCCCTCTACTTT. Its protein product is CTTSRGPLYF.

In its sample, this clonotype is medium-sized. V usage is TRBV5-1 and J usage is TRBJ2-1; D assignment may be TRBD1 or TRBD2 (5 bases each). CDR1 is SGHRS, CDR2 YFSETQ, per germline. The CDR3 sequence is 15 residues long. V dropped 0 bases and J dropped 0 bases, with 7 bases sitting between them. CDR3 in DNA: TGCGCCAGCAGCTTGGAGGGGAGCTCCTACAATGAGCAGTTCTTC. This codes for CASSLEGSSYNEQFF.

This clonotype was counted between two and nine times. The CDR3 sequence is CASSLGQGAYGTEAFF. In DNA form, the CDR3 reads TGTGCCAGCAGCTTGGGGCAGGGGGCGTACGGCACTGAAGCTTTCTTT. The V call is TRBV5-6, the J call TRBJ1-1; 8 bases match TRBD1. The CDR3 has 16 amino acids. Germline trimming cut 0 bases from V and 4 bases from J; bases unmatched to any gene: 8. The germline CDR1 and CDR2 sequences are SGHDT and YYEEEE.

This clonotype was seen at least ten times. The chain joins TRBV20-1 to TRBJ2-6, with 10 bases that match TRBD2. The germline V gene has CDR1 DFQATT and CDR2 SNEGSKA (reference sequence). This CDR3 contains 18 residues. V was clipped by 3 bases and J by 0 bases; unmatched bases: 8. The CDR3 DNA reads TGCAGTGCTAGCCATACTAGCGGGATTAACTCTGGGGCCAACGTCCTGACTTTC. This encodes CSASHTSGINSGANVLTF.

This clonotype was counted at least ten times. The chain employs TRBV20-1 and TRBJ2-7; TRBD2 matches 10 bases. Looked up from germline, CDR1 is DFQATT and CDR2 is SNEGSKA (reference sequence). This CDR3 region has 14 residues. V gave up 0 bases and J gave up 7 bases; unmatched junction bases: 6. DNA of the CDR3: TGCAGTGCTAGAGATACAGCGGGAGGGCGAGAGCAGTACTTC. Residues: CSARDTAGGREQYF.

With respect to this clonotype: The germline gene is not matched at one end of the junction; a read error may be the cause. This rearrangement joins TRBV20-1 to TRBJ1-1; a possible D gene is TRBD1 (5 bases). CDR3 length equals 14 residues. The germline V gene has CDR1 DFQATT and CDR2 SNEGSKA (reference sequence). CDR3 loop: CGASGGGVGTEAFF. In DNA form, the CDR3 reads TGCGGTGCTAGCGGCGGGGGAGTGGGGACTGAAGCTTTCTTT.

The chain has TRBV30 and TRBJ1-1; 7 bases are shared with TRBD1. CDR3 length equals 14 residues. The germline V gene has CDR1 GTSNPN and CDR2 SVGIG (reference sequence). With 8 bases clipped from V and 4 bases from J, the junction kept 13 bases outside the gene matches. The DNA of the CDR3 is TGTGCCCGGGATAGGGGGCCATGGGGCACTGAAGCTTTCTTT. Protein: CARDRGPWGTEAFF.

The chain combines TRBV20-1 with TRBJ1-6; D unresolved. Trimming removed 5 bases from V and 7 bases from J, with 15 bases in between. The CDR3 is made up of 14 amino acids. Germline values: CDR1 DFQATT, CDR2 SNEGSKA (reference sequence). In DNA form, the CDR3 reads TGCAGTGCTCCCTTCCGGGAGAGAAATTCACCCCTCCACTTT. Its protein product is CSAPFRERNSPLHF.

This chain uses TRBV5-1 with TRBJ2-5; D might be TRBD2 (7 bases). Germline loops: CDR1 SGHRS, CDR2 YFSETQ. CDR3 length: 15 amino acids. Trimming left V 5 bases short and J 6 bases short, with 20 bases between. DNA for the CDR3: TGCGCCAGCAGGCTACGTAACACGGGGGGCAAGACCCAGTACTTC. Translation gives CASRLRNTGGKTQYF.

This clonotype has more than one count but fewer than ten. The junction departs from germline at one end; a sequencing error may be responsible. The chain uses TRBV9 and TRBJ2-1; TRBD2 agrees at 9 bases. Germline values: CDR1 SGDLS, CDR2 YYNGEE. The CDR3 spans 15 residues. The CDR3 sequence is CASSLEFGTSNEPFF. DNA of the CDR3: TGTGCCAGCAGCTTAGAGTTCGGGACTAGCAATGAGCCGTTCTTC. The whole variable domain, remainder taken from reference TRBV9 and TRBJ2-1, is DSGVTQTPKHLITATGQRVTLRCSPRSGDLSVYWYQQSLDQGLQFLIQYYNGEERAKGNILERFSAQQFPDLHSELNLSSLELGDSALYFCASSLEFGTSNEPFFGPGTRLTVL.

The sample holds a few counts of this clonotype. The chain is built from TRBV6-6 and TRBJ1-1, with TRBD1 matching 8 bases. V gave up 4 bases and J gave up 1 base; unmatched junction bases: 2. The CDR3 is 14 amino acids. Germline-derived CDR1 and CDR2 are MNHNY and SVGAGI (reference sequence). Written as DNA, the CDR3 is TGTGCCAGCAGTTCTGGACAGGGGAACACTGAAGCTTTCTTT. It yields the protein CASSSGQGNTEAFF.

This clonotype was seen a single time. No DNA is shown, since the ends of the CDR3 on it are uncertain; the CDR3 is the one TCRdb lists. The chain recombines TRBV7-2 with TRBJ1-5. Germline CDR1 and CDR2: SGHTA and FQGNSA. The CDR3 sequence runs 19 residues, both termini included. The CDR3 is CASSFGRGPLRAVLRAGHF.